These 10 T cell receptor beta chains originate from one sample sequenced in a study of cytomegalovirus exposure and HLA in healthy donors. A multiplex PCR was run with 60 Vbeta primers and 13 Jbeta primers. Libraries were prepared by immunoSEQ multiplex PCR; TCRdb keeps only in-frame clonotypes and omits some of them. Its listing shows approximately 100,000 clones. The specimen sequenced was PBMCs. These receptors all stem from a man in his fifties in good health and CMV-seronegative.

The V gene is TRBV4-1, the J gene TRBJ2-5; TRBD1 matches 8 bases. Germline CDR1 MGHRA, CDR2 YSYEKL. CDR3 length: 15 residues. V lost 3 bases and J lost 2; bases outside the gene matches: 5. The CDR3 reads CASSQAGGFQETQYF. The CDR3 DNA reads as TGCGCCAGCAGCCAGGCAGGGGGCTTTCAAGAGACCCAGTACTTC.

This sequence joins TRBV4-1 and TRBJ1-1, with D possibly matching TRBD1 (5 bases). The CDR3 runs to 16 residues. Trimming cost V 1 base and J 5 bases, with 17 bases left between them. Per the germline V gene, CDR1 is MGHRA and CDR2 is YSYEKL. CDR3 amino acids: CASSQVGAGRITEAFF. In nucleotides, the CDR3 is TGCGCCAGCAGCCAAGTTGGGGCAGGGAGGATTACTGAAGCTTTCTTT.

This CDR3 reads CASSQITSAYNEQFF. DNA of the CDR3: TGCGCCAGCAGCCAGATTACTAGCGCCTACAATGAGCAGTTCTTC. The chain has TRBV4-3 and TRBJ2-1, with 7 positions matching TRBD2. The CDR3 spans 15 residues. V gave up 3 bases and J gave up 2 bases; unmatched junction bases: 4. Germline loops: CDR1 LGHNA, CDR2 YSLEER.

The CDR3 DNA reads as TGTGCTAGTGGGAGACAGGGAAGTCAGCCCCAGCATTTT. Protein: CASGRQGSQPQHF. The gene calls are TRBV12-5 and TRBJ1-5; 7 nucleotides agree with TRBD1. Per the germline V gene, CDR1 is LGHNT and CDR2 is FRNRAP. V shed 6 bases, J shed 6 bases, and the junction held 5 bases outside the gene matches. This CDR3 comprises 13 residues.

The chain combines TRBV7-8 with TRBJ1-1; D is possibly TRBD1 (6 bases). CDR3 length equals 16 residues. Trimming pared 5 bases from V and 6 bases from J, leaving 22 bases between. Germline V gene sequence: CDR1 SGHVS, CDR2 FQNEAQ. CDR3 region: CASSGRLGASVPEAFF. The CDR3 DNA follows: TGTGCCAGCAGCGGTCGGTTGGGGGCGAGCGTCCCTGAAGCTTTCTTT.

The J gene is TRBJ2-1, the V gene TRBV29-1; D gene unclear. CDR1 is SQVTM and CDR2 is ANQGSEA in the germline V gene. V lost 2 bases and J lost 0, with 14 bases in between. This CDR3 is 16 amino acids long. The CDR3 sequence: CSVEWSILSSYNEQFF. The CDR3 nucleotides are TGCAGCGTTGAATGGTCCATCCTGAGCTCCTACAATGAGCAGTTCTTC.

The chain carries TRBV5-8 and TRBJ1-2; D not resolved. From germline, CDR1 is SGHTS and CDR2 YDEGEE. The CDR3 has 15 residues. With 4 bases removed from V and 0 bases from J, the gap between germline ends came to 13 bases. CDR3: CASSPGNFANYGYTF. The DNA of the CDR3 is TGTGCCAGCAGCCCAGGAAACTTCGCTAACTATGGCTACACCTTC.

J is TRBJ2-6 and V is TRBV7-2; 10 bases map to TRBD1. V lost 5 bases, J lost 4 bases, and 8 bases stayed unmatched. The CDR3 spans 17 residues. CDR1 and CDR2 from the germline V gene are SGHTA and FQGNSA. CDR3: CASSISGQGSGANVLTF. CDR3 DNA sequence: TGTGCCAGCAGCATATCGGGACAGGGGAGCGGGGCCAACGTCCTGACTTTC.

V is TRBV4-2 and J is TRBJ2-7, with 8 positions matching TRBD2. Trimming took 0 bases from V and 2 from J; bases not matched to a gene: 6. The CDR3 is 16 amino acids. Germline V gives CDR1 LGHNA, CDR2 YNFKEQ. In DNA, the CDR3 is TGTGCCAGCAGCCAAGACCCCACTAGCGGTCCCTACGAGCAGTACTTC. It encodes CASSQDPTSGPYEQYF.

The chain uses TRBV5-1 and TRBJ1-2; possible D gene TRBD1, 5 bases. This CDR3 region has 15 residues. Germline-derived CDR1 and CDR2 are SGHRS and YFSETQ. Deletions cut 4 bases from V and 8 bases from J, with 21 bases between. In nucleotides, the CDR3 is TGCGCCAGCAGCATGACCGGGACCTCGGGAGACGGCTACACCTTC. Protein: CASSMTGTSGDGYTF.